This passage covers 4 T cell receptor beta chains from one sample sequenced in a study of cytomegalovirus exposure and HLA in healthy donors. 13 Jbeta primers and 60 Vbeta primers were used for the PCR. This table comes from immunoSEQ multiplex PCR, and its TCRdb copy is limited to in-frame clones, with some not included. The table lists some 170,000 clones, 81% of them singletons. Sequencing used PBMCs. These receptor sequences come from a woman in her late teens or twenties in good health and CMV-seropositive.

The J gene is TRBJ1-6, the V gene TRBV19; 10 bases map to TRBD1. CDR3 size: 18 residues. J was trimmed by 6 bases and V by 2 bases; bases with no gene match: 10. CDR1 is LNHDA and CDR2 is SQIVND in the germline V gene (reference sequence). The CDR3 loop is CASSIIKRDRGRNSPLHF. CDR3 bases: TGTGCCAGTAGTATAATAAAACGGGACAGGGGCCGTAATTCACCCCTCCACTTT.

The J gene is TRBJ1-2, the V gene TRBV9, with D perhaps TRBD1 (5 bases). The V end was cut by 4 bases, the J end by 6 bases, with 19 bases between. The CDR3 runs 15 residues. Germline-derived CDR1 and CDR2 are SGDLS and YYNGEE. The CDR3 DNA reads TGTGCCAGCAGCCCCAGGGAGGGGTCCGGAGATGGCTACACCTTC. Translation: CASSPREGSGDGYTF.

This clone has only one observation. The chain recombines TRBV12-5 with TRBJ2-7; D call uncertain. The V gene's germline CDR1 is LGHNT and CDR2 FRNRAP. The CDR3 runs 16 residues. V lost 0 bases to trimming and J lost 2 bases, with 14 bases between them. CDR3 amino acids: CASGLVRSPLPYEQYF. CDR3 nucleotides: TGTGCTAGTGGTTTGGTAAGGAGCCCCCTCCCCTACGAGCAGTACTTC.

The chain uses TRBV28 and TRBJ1-1, with 9 bases identical to TRBD1. The CDR3 sequence is 15 residues long. Per the germline V gene, CDR1 is MDHEN and CDR2 is SYDVKM. The junction had 6 bases not matched to a gene; V was cut back by 5 bases and J by 2 bases. The CDR3 loop is CASSMLGQGNTEAFF. The CDR3, as DNA: TGTGCCAGCAGTATGTTGGGACAGGGAAACACTGAAGCTTTCTTT. The full variable domain, completed using reference TRBV28 and TRBJ1-1, is DVKVTQSSRYLVKRTGEKVFLECVQDMDHENMFWYRQDPGLGLRLIYFSYDVKMKEKGDIPEGYSVSREKKERFSLILESASTNQTSMYLCASSMLGQGNTEAFFGQGTRLTVV.